Here is one T cell receptor (beta chain) with its context. This entry comes from a study of T cell changes during pregnancy in multiple sclerosis. Germline CDR1 and CDR2: SNHLY and FYNNEI. V lost 11 bases, J lost 2 bases, and 15 bases stayed unmatched. The CDR3 spans 15 residues. Assay used: immunoSEQ multiplex PCR; TCRdb lists only in-frame clones, some missing. Found here are 85,000 to 130,000 clones, less than 95% of them singletons; the top ten hold around 1.5%. The clonotype was recovered from a female donor with multiple sclerosis, enrolled in a pregnancy study. The chain uses TRBV2 and TRBJ2-7; 7 bases match TRBD1. Material: peripheral blood, obtained after pregnancy. CDR3: CAGKGGQAPAYEQYF. The CDR3 DNA reads as TGTGCCGGAAAAGGGGGCCAAGCACCAGCCTACGAGCAGTACTTC.